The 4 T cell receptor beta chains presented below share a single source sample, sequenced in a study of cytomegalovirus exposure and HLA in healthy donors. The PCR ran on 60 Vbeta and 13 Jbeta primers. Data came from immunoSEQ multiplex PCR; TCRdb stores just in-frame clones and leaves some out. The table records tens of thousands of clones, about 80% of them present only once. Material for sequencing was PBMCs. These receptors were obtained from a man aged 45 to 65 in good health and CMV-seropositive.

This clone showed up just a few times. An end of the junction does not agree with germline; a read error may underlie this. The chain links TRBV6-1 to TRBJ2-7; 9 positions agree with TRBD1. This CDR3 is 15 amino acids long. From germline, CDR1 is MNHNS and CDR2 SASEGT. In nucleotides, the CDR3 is TGTGCCAGCAGTGGGGACAGGGAAAGGGTAAACGAGCAGTGCTTC. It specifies CASSGDRERVNEQCF.

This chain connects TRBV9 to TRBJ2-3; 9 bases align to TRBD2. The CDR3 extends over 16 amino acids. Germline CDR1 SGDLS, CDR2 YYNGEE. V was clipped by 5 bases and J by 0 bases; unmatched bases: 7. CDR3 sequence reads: CASRAPSGMSTDTQYF. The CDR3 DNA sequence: TGTGCCAGCAGAGCCCCTAGCGGGATGAGCACAGATACGCAGTATTTT.

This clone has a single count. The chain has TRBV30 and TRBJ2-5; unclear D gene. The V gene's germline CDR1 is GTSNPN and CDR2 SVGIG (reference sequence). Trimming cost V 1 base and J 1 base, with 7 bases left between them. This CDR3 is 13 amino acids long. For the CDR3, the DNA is TGTGCCTGGAGTGGACTGTTCCAAGAGACCCAGTACTTC. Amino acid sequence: CAWSGLFQETQYF. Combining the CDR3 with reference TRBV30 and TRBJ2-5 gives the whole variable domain SQTIHQWPATLVQPVGSPLSLECTVEGTSNPNLYWYRQAAGRGLQLLFYSVGIGQISSEVPQNLSASRPQDRQFILSSKKLLLSDSGFYLCAWSGLFQETQYFGPGTRLLVL.

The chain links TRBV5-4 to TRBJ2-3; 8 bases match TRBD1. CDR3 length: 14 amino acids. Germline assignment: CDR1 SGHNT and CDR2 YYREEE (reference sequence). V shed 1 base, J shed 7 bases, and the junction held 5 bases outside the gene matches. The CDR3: CASSLLTGANTQYF. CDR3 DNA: TGTGCCAGCAGCTTGTTGACAGGGGCAAATACGCAGTATTTT. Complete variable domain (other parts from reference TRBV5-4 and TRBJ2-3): ETGVTQSPTHLIKTRGQQVTLRCSSQSGHNTVSWYQQALGQGPQFIFQYYREEENGRGNFPPRFSGLQFPNYSSELNVNALELDDSALYLCASSLLTGANTQYFGPGTRLTVL.